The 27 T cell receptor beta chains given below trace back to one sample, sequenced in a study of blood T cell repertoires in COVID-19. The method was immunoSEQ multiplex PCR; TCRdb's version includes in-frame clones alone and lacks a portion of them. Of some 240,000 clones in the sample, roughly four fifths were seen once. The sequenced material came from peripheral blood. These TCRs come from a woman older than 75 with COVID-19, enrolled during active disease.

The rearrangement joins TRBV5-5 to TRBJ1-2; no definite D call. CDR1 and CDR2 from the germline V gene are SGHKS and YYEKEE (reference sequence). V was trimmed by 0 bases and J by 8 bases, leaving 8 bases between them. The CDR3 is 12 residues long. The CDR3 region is CASSLARYGYTF. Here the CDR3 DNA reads TGTGCCAGCAGCTTGGCTAGGTACGGCTACACCTTC.

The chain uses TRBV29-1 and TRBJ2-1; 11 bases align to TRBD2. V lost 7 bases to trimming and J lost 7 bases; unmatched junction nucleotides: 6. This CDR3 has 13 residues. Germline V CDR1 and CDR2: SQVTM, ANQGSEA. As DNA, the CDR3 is TGCAGCGCTCTAGCGGGGGGTCGAAATGAGCAGTTCTTC. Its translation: CSALAGGRNEQFF.

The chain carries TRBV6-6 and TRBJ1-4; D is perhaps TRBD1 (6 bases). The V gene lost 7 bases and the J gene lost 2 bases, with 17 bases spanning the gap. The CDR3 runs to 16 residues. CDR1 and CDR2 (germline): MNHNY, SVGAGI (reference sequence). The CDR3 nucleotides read TGTGCCAGCACCGGACCTGGGGGCCGGACTAATGAAAAACTGTTTTTT. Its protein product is CASTGPGGRTNEKLFF.

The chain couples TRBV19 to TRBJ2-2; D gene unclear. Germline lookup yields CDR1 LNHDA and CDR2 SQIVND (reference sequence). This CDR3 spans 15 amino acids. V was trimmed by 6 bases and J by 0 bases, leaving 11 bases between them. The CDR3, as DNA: TGTGCCAGTAGGCTGGGCGCCGCGAACACCGGGGAGCTGTTTTTT. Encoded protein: CASRLGAANTGELFF. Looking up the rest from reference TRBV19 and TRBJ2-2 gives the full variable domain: DGGITQSPKYLFRKEGQNVTLSCEQNLNHDAMYWYRQDPGQGLRLIYYSQIVNDFQKGDIAEGYSVSREKKESFPLTVTSAQKNPTAFYLCASRLGAANTGELFFGEGSRLTVL.

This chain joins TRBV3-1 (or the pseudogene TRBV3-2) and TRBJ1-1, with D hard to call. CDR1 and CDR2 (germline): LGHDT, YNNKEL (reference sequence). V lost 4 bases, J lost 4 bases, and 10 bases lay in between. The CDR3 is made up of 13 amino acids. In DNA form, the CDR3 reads TGTGCCAGCAGCCTCTTTGAGAGCACTGAAGCTTTCTTT. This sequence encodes CASSLFESTEAFF.

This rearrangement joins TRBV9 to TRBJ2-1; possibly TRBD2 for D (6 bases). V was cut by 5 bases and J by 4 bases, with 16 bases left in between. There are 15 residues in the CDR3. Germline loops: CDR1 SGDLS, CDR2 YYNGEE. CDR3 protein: CASSQLAMSYNEQFF. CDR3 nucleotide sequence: TGTGCCAGCAGTCAACTAGCAATGTCGTACAATGAGCAGTTCTTC.

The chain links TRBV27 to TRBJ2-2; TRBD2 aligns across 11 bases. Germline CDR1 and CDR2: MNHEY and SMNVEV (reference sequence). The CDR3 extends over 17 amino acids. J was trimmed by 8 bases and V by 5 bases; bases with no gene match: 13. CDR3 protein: CASSTNLAGGGRGELFF. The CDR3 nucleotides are TGTGCCAGCAGTACCAACCTAGCGGGGGGCGGTCGTGGGGAGCTGTTTTTT.

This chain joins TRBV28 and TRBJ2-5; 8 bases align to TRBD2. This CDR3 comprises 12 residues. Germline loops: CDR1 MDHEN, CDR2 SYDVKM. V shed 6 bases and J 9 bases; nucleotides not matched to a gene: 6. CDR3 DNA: TGTGCCAGCAGGGGACTAGGAGGGGCCCAGTACTTC. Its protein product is CASRGLGGAQYF.

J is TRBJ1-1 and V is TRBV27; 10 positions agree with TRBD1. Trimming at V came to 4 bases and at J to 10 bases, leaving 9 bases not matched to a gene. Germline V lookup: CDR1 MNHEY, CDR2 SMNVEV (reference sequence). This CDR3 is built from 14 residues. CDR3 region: CASSSGTGVVGAFF. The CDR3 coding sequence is TGTGCCAGCAGTTCCGGGACAGGGGTGGTGGGAGCTTTCTTT.

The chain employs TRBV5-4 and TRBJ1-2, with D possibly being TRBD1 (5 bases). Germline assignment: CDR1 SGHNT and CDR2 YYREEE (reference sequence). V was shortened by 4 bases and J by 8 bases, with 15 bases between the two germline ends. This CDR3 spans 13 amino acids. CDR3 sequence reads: CASSLRPDNGYTF. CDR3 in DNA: TGTGCCAGCAGCCTTAGACCGGACAACGGCTACACCTTC.

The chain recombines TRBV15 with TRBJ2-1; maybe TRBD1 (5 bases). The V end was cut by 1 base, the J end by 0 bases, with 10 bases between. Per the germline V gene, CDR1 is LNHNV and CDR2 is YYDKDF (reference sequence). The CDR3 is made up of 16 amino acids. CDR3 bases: TGTGCCACCAGCAGAGGGGGCACCCGCTCCTACAATGAGCAGTTCTTC. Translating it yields CATSRGGTRSYNEQFF.

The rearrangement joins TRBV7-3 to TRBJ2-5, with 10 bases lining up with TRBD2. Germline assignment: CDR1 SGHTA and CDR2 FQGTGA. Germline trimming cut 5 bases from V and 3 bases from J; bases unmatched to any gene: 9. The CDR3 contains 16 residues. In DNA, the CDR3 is TGTGCCAGCAGCCCCCCAGGAGCGGGGGGGGAAGAGACCCAGTACTTC. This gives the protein CASSPPGAGGEETQYF.

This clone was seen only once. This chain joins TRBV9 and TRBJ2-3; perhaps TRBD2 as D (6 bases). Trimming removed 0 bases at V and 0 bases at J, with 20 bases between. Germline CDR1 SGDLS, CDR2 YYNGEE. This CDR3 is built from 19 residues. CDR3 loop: CASSVVGLALGSSTDTQYF. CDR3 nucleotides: TGTGCCAGCAGCGTAGTAGGGCTAGCGCTCGGTTCTAGCACAGATACGCAGTATTTT.

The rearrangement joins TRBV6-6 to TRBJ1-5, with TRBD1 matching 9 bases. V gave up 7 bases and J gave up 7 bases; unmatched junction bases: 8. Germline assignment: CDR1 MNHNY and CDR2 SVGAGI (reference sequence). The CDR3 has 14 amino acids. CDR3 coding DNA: TGTGCCAGCACCTTCGGACAGGGGAGGCAGCCCCAGCATTTT. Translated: CASTFGQGRQPQHF.

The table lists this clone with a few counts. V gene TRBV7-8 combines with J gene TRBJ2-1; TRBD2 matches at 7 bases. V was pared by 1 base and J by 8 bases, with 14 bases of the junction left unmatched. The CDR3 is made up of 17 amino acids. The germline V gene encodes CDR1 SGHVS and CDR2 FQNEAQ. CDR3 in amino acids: CASSLELRREGLDEQFF. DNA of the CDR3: TGTGCCAGCAGCTTAGAACTGAGAAGGGAGGGCCTGGATGAGCAGTTCTTC.

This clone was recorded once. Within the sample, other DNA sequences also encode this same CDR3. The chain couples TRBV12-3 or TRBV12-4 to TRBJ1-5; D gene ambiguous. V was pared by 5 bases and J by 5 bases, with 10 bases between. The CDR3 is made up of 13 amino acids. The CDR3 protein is CASSPRADQPQHF. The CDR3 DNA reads TGTGCCAGCAGTCCGAGGGCTGATCAGCCCCAGCATTTT.

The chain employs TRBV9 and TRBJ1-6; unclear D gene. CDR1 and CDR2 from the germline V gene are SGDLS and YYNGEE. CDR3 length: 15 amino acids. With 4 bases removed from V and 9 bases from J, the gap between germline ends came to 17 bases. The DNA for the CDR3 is TGTGCCAGCAGCCCCGCAGCGCTCCAGCCTTCACCCCTCCACTTT. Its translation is CASSPAALQPSPLHF.

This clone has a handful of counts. The CDR3 region is CASNLGGNRGYGYTF. The CDR3 DNA sequence: TGTGCCAGTAACCTGGGGGGAAACCGGGGGTATGGCTACACCTTC. The chain carries TRBV19 and TRBJ1-2, with D perhaps TRBD1 (5 bases). Trimming left V 7 bases short and J 5 bases short, with 20 bases between. Germline V gene data show CDR1 as LNHDA and CDR2 as SQIVND (reference sequence). The CDR3 runs to 15 residues.

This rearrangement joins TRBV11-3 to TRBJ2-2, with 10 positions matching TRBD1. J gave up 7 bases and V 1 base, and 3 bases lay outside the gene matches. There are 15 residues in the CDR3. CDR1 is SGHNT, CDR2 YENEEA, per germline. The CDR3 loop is CASSLVGTGDGELFF. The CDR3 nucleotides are TGTGCCAGCAGCTTAGTCGGGACAGGGGACGGGGAGCTGTTTTTT.

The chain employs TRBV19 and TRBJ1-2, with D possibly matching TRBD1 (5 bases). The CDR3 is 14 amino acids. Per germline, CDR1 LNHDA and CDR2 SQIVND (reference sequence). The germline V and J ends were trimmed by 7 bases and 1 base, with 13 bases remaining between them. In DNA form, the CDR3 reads TGTGCCAGTAACCCCGGGGGAGATAACTATGGCTACACCTTC. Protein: CASNPGGDNYGYTF.

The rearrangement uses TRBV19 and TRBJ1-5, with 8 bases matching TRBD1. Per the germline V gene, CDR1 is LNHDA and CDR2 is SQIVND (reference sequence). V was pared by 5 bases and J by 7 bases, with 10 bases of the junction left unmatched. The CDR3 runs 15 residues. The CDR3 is CASSSQTGAFQPQHF. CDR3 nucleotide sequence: TGTGCCAGTAGTTCGCAGACAGGGGCTTTCCAGCCCCAGCATTTT.

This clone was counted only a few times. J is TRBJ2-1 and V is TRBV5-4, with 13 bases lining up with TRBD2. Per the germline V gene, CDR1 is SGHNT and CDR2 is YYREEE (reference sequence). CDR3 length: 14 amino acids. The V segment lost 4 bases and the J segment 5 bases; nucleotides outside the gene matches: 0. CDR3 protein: CASSGLAGDNEQFF. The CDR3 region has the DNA TGTGCCAGCAGCGGACTAGCGGGAGACAATGAGCAGTTCTTC.

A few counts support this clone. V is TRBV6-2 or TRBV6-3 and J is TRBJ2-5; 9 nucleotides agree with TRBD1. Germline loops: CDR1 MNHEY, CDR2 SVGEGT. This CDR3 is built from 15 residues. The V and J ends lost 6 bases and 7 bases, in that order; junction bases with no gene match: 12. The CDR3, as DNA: TGTGCCAGCAGCCAACCTAACAGGGGGCCAGGGACCCAGTACTTC. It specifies CASSQPNRGPGTQYF.

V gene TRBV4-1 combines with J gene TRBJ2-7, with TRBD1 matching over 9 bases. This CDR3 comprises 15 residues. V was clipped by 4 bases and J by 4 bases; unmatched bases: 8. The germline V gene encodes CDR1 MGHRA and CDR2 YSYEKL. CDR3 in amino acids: CASSRVDRGGYEQYF. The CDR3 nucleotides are TGCGCCAGCAGCCGGGTGGACAGGGGAGGATACGAGCAGTACTTC.

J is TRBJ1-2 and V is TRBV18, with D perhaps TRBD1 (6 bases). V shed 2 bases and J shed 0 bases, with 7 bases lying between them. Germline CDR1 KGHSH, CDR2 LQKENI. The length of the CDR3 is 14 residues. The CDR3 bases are TGTGCCAGCTCACCAGGGACAACTAACTATGGCTACACCTTC. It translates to CASSPGTTNYGYTF.

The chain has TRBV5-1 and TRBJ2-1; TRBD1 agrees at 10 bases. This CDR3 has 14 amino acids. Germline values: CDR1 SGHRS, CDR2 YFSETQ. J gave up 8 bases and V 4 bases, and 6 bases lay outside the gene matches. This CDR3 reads CASSRDRGGDEQFF. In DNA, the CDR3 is TGCGCCAGCAGCCGGGACAGGGGTGGCGATGAGCAGTTCTTC.

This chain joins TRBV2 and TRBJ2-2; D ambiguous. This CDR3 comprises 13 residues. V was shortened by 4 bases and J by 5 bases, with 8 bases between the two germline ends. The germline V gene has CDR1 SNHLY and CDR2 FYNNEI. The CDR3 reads CASSAAATGELFF. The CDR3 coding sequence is TGTGCCAGCAGTGCGGCGGCGACCGGGGAGCTGTTTTTT.